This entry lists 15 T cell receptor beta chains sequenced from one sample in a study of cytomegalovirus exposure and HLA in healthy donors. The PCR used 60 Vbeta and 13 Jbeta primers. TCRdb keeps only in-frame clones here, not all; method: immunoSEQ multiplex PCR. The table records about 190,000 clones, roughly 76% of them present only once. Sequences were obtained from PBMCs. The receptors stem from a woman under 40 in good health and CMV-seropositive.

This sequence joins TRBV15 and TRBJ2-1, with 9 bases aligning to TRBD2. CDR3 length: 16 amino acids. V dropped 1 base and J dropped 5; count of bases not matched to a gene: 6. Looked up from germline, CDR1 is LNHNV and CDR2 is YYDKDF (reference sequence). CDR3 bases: TGTGCCACCAGCAGAGGAGCTAGCGGGACGAACAATGAGCAGTTCTTC. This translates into CATSRGASGTNNEQFF.

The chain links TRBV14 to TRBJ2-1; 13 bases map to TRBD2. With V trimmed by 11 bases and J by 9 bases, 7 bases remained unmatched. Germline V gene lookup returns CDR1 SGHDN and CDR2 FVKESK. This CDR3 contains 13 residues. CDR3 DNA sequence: TGTGCCTCTCGACTAGCGGGAGGTTCTGAGCAGTTCTTC. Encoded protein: CASRLAGGSEQFF.

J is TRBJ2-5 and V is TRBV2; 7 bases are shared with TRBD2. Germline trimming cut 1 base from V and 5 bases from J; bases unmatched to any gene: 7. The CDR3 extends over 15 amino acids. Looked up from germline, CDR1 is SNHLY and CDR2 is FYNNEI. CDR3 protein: CASSEGTRADETQYF. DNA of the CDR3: TGTGCCAGCAGTGAAGGGACTAGGGCCGACGAGACCCAGTACTTC.

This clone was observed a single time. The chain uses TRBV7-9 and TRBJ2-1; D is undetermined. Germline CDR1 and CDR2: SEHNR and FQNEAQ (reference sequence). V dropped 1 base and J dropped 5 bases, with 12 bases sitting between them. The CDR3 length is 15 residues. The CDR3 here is CASSLGSTANNEQFF. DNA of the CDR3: TGTGCCAGCAGCTTAGGAAGCACAGCAAACAATGAGCAGTTCTTC. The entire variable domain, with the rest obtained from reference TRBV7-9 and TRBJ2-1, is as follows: DTGVSQNPRHKITKRGQNVTFRCDPISEHNRLYWYRQTLGQGPEFLTYFQNEAQLEKSRLLSDRFSAERPKGSFSTLEIQRTEQGDSAMYLCASSLGSTANNEQFFGPGTRLTVL.

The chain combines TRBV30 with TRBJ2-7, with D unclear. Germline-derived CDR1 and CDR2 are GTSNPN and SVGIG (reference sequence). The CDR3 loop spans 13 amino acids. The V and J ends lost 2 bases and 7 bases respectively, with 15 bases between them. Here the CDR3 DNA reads TGTGCCTGGAGTTCACGCCCCTTCGAGGAGCAGTACTTC. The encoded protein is CAWSSRPFEEQYF.

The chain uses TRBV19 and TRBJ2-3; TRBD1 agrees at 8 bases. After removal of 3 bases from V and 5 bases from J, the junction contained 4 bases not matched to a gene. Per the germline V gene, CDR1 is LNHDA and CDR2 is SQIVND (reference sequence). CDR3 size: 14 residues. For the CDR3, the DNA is TGTGCCAGTAGTATCCAGGGGGCGGGAGATACGCAGTATTTT. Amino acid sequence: CASSIQGAGDTQYF.

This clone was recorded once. The CDR3 is CASTLAGGGSYEQYF. The CDR3 DNA follows: TGTGCCAGCACTCTAGCGGGAGGGGGCTCCTACGAGCAGTACTTC. The chain couples TRBV2 to TRBJ2-7, with 12 positions matching TRBD2. The germline V gene encodes CDR1 SNHLY and CDR2 FYNNEI. The CDR3 is made up of 15 amino acids. The ends lost 7 bases at V and 0 bases at J; junction bases unmatched: 4.

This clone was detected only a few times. DNA of the CDR3: TGCGCCAGCAGCCAGGGAATAGGGGATGCTTACACCTTC. This gives the protein CASSQGIGDAYTF. The chain has TRBV4-3 and TRBJ1-2; TRBD1 might be the D (5 bases). The V end was cut by 3 bases, the J end by 11 bases, with 16 bases between. This CDR3 is built from 13 residues. CDR1 LGHNA and CDR2 YSLEER come from the germline V gene.

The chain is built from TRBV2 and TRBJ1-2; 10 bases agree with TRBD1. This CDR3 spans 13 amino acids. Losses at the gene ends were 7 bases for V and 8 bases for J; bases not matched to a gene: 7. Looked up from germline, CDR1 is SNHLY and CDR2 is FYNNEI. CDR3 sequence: CASNIGQGDGYTF. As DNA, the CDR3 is TGTGCCAGCAATATCGGACAGGGGGACGGCTACACCTTC. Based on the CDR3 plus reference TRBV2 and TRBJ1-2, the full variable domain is EPEVTQTPSHQVTQMGQEVILRCVPISNHLYFYWYRQILGQKVEFLVSFYNNEISEKSEIFDDQFSVERPDGSNFTLKIRSTKLEDSAMYFCASNIGQGDGYTFGSGTRLTVV.

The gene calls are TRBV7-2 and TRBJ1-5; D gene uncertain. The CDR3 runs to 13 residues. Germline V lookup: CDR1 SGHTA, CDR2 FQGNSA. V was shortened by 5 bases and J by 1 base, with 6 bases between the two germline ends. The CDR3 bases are TGTGCCAGCAGCCCCCTGAGCAATCAGCCCCAGCATTTT. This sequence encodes CASSPLSNQPQHF.

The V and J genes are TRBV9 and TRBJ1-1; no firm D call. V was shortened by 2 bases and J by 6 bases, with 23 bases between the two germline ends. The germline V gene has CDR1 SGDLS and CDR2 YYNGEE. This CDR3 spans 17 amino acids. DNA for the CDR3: TGTGCCAGCAGCGTTTCCTCCGTTGCGTTCGGGTTTTCTGAAGCTTTCTTT. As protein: CASSVSSVAFGFSEAFF.

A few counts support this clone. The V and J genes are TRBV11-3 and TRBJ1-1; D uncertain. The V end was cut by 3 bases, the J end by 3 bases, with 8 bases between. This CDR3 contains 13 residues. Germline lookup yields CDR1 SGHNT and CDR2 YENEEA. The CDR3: CASSFTRDTEAFF. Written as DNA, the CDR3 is TGTGCCAGCAGCTTTACGAGGGACACTGAAGCTTTCTTT.

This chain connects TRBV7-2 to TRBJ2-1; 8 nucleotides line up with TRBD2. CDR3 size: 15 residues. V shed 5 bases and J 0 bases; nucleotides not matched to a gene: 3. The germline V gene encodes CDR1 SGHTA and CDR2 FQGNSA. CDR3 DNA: TGTGCCAGCAGCCCTACTAGCGGCTCCTACAATGAGCAGTTCTTC. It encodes CASSPTSGSYNEQFF.

CDR3 nucleotides: TGTGCCAGCAGTCATATTAAACAGGGTCTCTCCTATAATTCACCCCTCCACTTT. Translated: CASSHIKQGLSYNSPLHF. The chain recombines TRBV27 with TRBJ1-6; TRBD1 is a possible D gene (6 bases). The CDR3 sequence is 18 residues long. Between the trimmed V and J ends, which lost 5 bases and 0 bases, there was a span of 17 bases. Germline V CDR1 and CDR2: MNHEY, SMNVEV (reference sequence).

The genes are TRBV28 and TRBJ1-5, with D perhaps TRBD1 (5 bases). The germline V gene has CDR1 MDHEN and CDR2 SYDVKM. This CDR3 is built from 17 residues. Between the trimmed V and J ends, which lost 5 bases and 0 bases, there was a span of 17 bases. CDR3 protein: CASSRDQGPYSNQPQHF. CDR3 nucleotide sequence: TGTGCCAGCAGTAGGGATCAGGGCCCCTATAGCAATCAGCCCCAGCATTTT.